This TCR beta chain was sequenced for a study of early T cells in non-severe SARS-CoV-2 infection. At the level of the study: Sequencing used unsorted whole-blood bulk RNA, so chains lack pairing.

This clonotype was counted ten times or more. Its cognate antigen is unknown. Study-wide results and limits: Anti-spike CD8 specificities were favored by VDJdb matching, whose results missed private and CD4 specificities.

The ends were cut back, 3 bases at V and 6 bases at J, with 9 bases in the middle. The CDR3 has 12 residues. Germline lookup yields CDR1 DFQATT and CDR2 SNEGSKA (reference sequence). The library protocol tagged individual cDNA molecules with unique molecular identifiers. TCRdb recomputed calls from the 5' RACE reads with MiXCR, one row per CDR3 protein. The sample contains 74,000 or so distinct CDR3 sequences, under 14% of which appear only once. V is TRBV20-1 and J is TRBJ1-5; D call uncertain. The source of this sequence is an adult who was a healthcare worker with PCR-confirmed SARS-CoV-2 infection or an uninfected control (not recorded which). Material for sequencing was whole blood. The chain's CDR3 is CSASANLQPQHF. CDR3 DNA: TGCAGTGCTAGCGCTAACCTTCAGCCCCAGCATTTT.